This is a list of T cell receptor beta chains from one sample in a study of shared clonotypes between healthy human individuals. Some clones are missing from TCRdb's copy, which holds only in-frame ones; the method was immunoSEQ multiplex PCR. The sample has 400,000 to 500,000 clones; around 80% are singletons. The sequenced sample was PBMCs. These TCRs come from a woman aged 40 to 50 in good health. Some clones in this sample may be carry-over from other donors' samples. The CDR3 runs from the conserved cysteine through the conserved F or W. A D gene is named only where the DNA matches it firmly. Expanded clones are given a class, and other clones once, few, many or no size at all.

j_call,clone_size,v_call,d_call,cdr3_nt,cdr3_aa
TRBJ1-2,.,TRBV7-9,.,TGTGCCAGCAGCTTAGAGGGTGAGGGTGGCTACACCTTC,CASSLEGEGGYTF
TRBJ1-1,.,TRBV9,.,TGTGCCAGCAGCGGCCCGACCGGGCTGACGAACACTGAAGCTTTCTTT,CASSGPTGLTNTEAFF
TRBJ2-3,.,TRBV11-1,TRBD2,TGTGCCAGCAGCCCTGGTGGACTAGCGATTGCAGATACGCAGTATTTT,CASSPGGLAIADTQYF
TRBJ2-4,.,TRBV11-2,.,TGTGCCAGCAGCTTAGTCGCCGGGACAGCCAAAAACATTCAGTACTTC,CASSLVAGTAKNIQYF
TRBJ2-1,once,TRBV11-3,TRBD2,TGTGCCAGCAGCCAAGGCCTAGCGGGAGGCTACAATGAGCAGTTCTTC,CASSQGLAGGYNEQFF
TRBJ1-2,.,TRBV18,.,TGTGCCAGCTCACTCCCGGATATCTATCTTAACTATGGCTACACCTTC,CASSLPDIYLNYGYTF
TRBJ2-6,.,TRBV28,.,TGTGCCAGCAGTTCACAAGATAGAGAAACCCGTATTCTTGAGGCCAACGTCCTGACTTTC,CASSSQDRETRILEANVLTF
TRBJ2-3,.,TRBV7-2,.,TGTGCCAGCAGCTTAGGCCCAAGCTTGACAGATACGCAGTATTTT,CASSLGPSLTDTQYF
TRBJ2-7,.,TRBV7-8,TRBD1,TGTGCCAGCAGTTGGGACAGATACGAGCAGTACTTC,CASSWDRYEQYF
TRBJ1-2,few,TRBV27,.,TGTGCCAGCAGTTTATCCAGAAACTATGGCTACACCTTC,CASSLSRNYGYTF
TRBJ1-2,.,TRBV25-1,TRBD1,TGTGCCAGCAGTGCCTCCGGGACAGGCCCCACTTACTACACCTTC,CASSASGTGPTYYTF
TRBJ2-3,.,TRBV18,TRBD1,TGTGCCAGCTCACGACCGGACAGGGTAGATACGCAGTATTTT,CASSRPDRVDTQYF
TRBJ2-7,.,TRBV5-1,.,TGCGCCAGCAGCTACACAGGCATACTCTCCTACGAGCAGTACTTC,CASSYTGILSYEQYF
TRBJ2-4,.,TRBV28,.,TGTGCCAGCAGTCCCCCCGGGGATTTATCCAAAAACATTCAGTACTTC,CASSPPGDLSKNIQYF
TRBJ2-1,.,TRBV19,TRBD2,TGTGCCAGTAGGTGGACTAGCGGGAGTTACAATGAGCAGTTCTTC,CASRWTSGSYNEQFF
TRBJ1-2,.,TRBV6-1,TRBD1,TGTGCCAGCAGAGAGATATCGACAGGGGAGTATGGCTACACCTTC,CASREISTGEYGYTF
TRBJ1-2,.,TRBV6-5,.,TGTGCCAGCAGTTATTATTCAGGGGAAGGCTACACCTTC,CASSYYSGEGYTF
TRBJ2-1,.,TRBV19,.,TGTGCCAGTAGCGCGGGACACTTCCTAAACAATGAGCAGTTCTTC,CASSAGHFLNNEQFF
TRBJ2-7,.,TRBV28,TRBD2,TGTGCCAGCAGGTCTGGACTAGCGGGAGGGTCACCTTACGAGCAGTACTTC,CASRSGLAGGSPYEQYF
TRBJ1-2,.,TRBV5-1,.,TGCGCCACCTCTGGACAGAACAACTATGGCTACACCTTC,CATSGQNNYGYTF
TRBJ1-1,.,TRBV7-8,.,TGTGCCAGCAGCAGACGGACAGCTATATTGAACACTGAAGCTTTCTTT,CASSRRTAILNTEAFF
TRBJ2-7,.,TRBV5-5,.,TGTGCCAGCAGCTGGGTGCCGGATGACTACGAGCAGTACTTC,CASSWVPDDYEQYF
TRBJ2-7,.,TRBV7-6,.,TGTGCCAGCAGTCCGACAGGATCCTACGAGCAGTACTTC,CASSPTGSYEQYF
TRBJ2-2,.,TRBV7-2,TRBD2,TGTGCCAGCCTGCGAGCGGGAGATTTCGGGGAGCTGTTTTTT,CASLRAGDFGELFF